This T cell receptor (beta chain) was recovered during a study of T-cell memory formation after mild COVID-19. Overall study: Largely, TCR clusters stayed within a single donor.

TCRdb re-derived calls from the 5' RACE reads in MiXCR, one entry per CDR3 protein. The sample includes about 470,000 distinct CDR3 sequences, 20% to 30% of them seen just once. The receptor's source is an adult woman who had mild COVID-19 (a few samples of this study predate the infection). Cell type and time point are not known. The sequencing sample was made of PBMCs or a T cell subset sorted from them (not recorded which).

CDR3 in amino acids: CASSDPFKLGQGTSNEQFF. The CDR3, as DNA: TGTGCCAGCAGCGACCCTTTTAAACTGGGACAGGGAACCAGCAATGAGCAGTTCTTC. This sequence joins TRBV7-9 and TRBJ2-1, with 9 bases that match TRBD1. V gave up 5 bases and J gave up 6 bases; unmatched junction bases: 20. This CDR3 contains 19 residues. In germline, CDR1 is SEHNR, CDR2 FQNEAQ (reference sequence).